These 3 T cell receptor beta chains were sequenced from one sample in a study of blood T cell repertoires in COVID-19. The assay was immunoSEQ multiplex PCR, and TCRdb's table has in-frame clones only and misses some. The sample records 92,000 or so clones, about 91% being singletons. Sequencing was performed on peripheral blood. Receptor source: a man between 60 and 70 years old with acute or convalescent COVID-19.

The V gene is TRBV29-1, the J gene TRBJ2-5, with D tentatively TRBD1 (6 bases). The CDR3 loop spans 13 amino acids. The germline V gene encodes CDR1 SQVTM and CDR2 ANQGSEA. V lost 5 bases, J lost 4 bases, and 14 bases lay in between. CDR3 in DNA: TGCAGCGTTATACAGGGAGCCCGAGAGACCCAGTACTTC. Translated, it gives CSVIQGARETQYF.

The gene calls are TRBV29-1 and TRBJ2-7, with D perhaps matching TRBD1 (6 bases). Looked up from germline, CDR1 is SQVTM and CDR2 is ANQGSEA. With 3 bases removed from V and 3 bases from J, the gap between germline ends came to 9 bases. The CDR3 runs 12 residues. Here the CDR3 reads CSVDQGNYEQYF. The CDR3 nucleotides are TGCAGCGTTGACCAGGGGAACTACGAGCAGTACTTC.

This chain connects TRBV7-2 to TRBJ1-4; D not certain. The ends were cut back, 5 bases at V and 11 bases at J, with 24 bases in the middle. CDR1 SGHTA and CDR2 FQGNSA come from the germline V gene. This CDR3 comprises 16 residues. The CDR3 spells CASSLFQTCEVRKLFF. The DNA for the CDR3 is TGTGCCAGCAGCCTGTTCCAGACTTGCGAGGTAAGGAAACTGTTTTTT.